This paragraph covers one TCR beta chain sequence. The antigen remains undetermined. Each CD8+ T cell subset was flow-sorted in triplicate. Every sort contained 300,000 cells. This sample was included in a study of CXCR3-negative and CXCR3-positive naive CD8 T cells. Study in general: Sequencing brought in approximately 150 million TRB reads altogether, and each library got about 1.5 +/- 0.3 million.

Preparation of TRB cDNA libraries relied on 5' RACE carrying UMI labels. TCRdb re-called the 5' RACE reads and catalogs CDR3 proteins one per entry, DNA excluded. The sample's table shows some 6,600 distinct CDR3 sequences. General observations from the study: Whereas memory cells differed, naive CXCR3-negative and CXCR3-positive cells shared similar TRBV-TRBJ usage. Naive cells with CXCR3 showed TRB CDR3s that were more hydrophobic than those in CXCR3-negative naive cells.

The CDR3 extends over 13 amino acids. Germline-derived CDR1 and CDR2 are SQVTM and ANQGSEA. Material for sequencing was naive CXCR3+ CD8+ T cells from blood. Subset defined: CD45RO-CCR7+CD27+CD95- naive CD8+ T cells expressing CXCR3 (TNR3+). This clonotype was obtained from a human donor in good health. Some clones in this sample may be carry-over from other donors' samples. This chain joins TRBV29-1 and TRBJ2-5. CDR3 protein: CSVEEVNQETQYF.